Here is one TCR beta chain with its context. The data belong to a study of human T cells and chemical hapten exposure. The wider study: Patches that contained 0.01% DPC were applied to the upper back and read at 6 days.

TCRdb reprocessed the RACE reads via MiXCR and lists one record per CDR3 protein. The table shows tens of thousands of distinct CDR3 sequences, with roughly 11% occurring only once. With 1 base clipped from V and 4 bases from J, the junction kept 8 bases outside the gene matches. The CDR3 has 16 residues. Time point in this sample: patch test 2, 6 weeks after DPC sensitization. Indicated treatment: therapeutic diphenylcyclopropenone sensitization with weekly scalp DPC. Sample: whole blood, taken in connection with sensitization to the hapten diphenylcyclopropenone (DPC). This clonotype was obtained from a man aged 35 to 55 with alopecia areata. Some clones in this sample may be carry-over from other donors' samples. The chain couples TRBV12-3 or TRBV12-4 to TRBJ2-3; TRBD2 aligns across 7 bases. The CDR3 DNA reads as TGTGCCAGCAGTTTAGAACTAGCGAGGGGCCCAGATACGCAGTATTTT. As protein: CASSLELARGPDTQYF.